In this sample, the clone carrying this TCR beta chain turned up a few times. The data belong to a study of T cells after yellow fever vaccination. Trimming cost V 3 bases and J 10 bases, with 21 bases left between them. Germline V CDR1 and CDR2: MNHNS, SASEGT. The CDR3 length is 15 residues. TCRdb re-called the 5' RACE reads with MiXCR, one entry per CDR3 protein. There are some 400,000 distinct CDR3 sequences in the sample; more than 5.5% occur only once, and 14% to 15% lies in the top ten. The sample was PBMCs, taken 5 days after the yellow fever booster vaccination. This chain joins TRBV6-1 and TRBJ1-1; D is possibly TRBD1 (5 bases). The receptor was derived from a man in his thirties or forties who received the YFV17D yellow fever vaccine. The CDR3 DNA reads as TGTGCCAGCAGTGAGGCGATTGGGGCCCCAGGAGGAGCTTTCTTT. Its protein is CASSEAIGAPGGAFF.